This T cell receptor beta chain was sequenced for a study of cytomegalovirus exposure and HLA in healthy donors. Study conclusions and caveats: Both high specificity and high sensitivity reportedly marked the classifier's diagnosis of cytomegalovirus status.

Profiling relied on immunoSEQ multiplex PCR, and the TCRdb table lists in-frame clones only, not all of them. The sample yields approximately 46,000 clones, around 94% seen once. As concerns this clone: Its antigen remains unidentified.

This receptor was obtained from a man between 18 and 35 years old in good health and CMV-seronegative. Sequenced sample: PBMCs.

The CDR3 region is CASSMEWGRSGANVLTF. In nucleotides, the CDR3 is TGTGCCAGCAGCATGGAGTGGGGGCGCTCTGGGGCCAACGTCCTGACTTTC. The V and J genes are TRBV7-2 and TRBJ2-6; TRBD1 is a possible D gene (6 bases). Trimming pared 5 bases from V and 0 bases from J, leaving 14 bases between. Germline V gene sequence: CDR1 SGHTA, CDR2 FQGNSA. The CDR3 has 17 amino acids. Looking up the rest from reference TRBV7-2 and TRBJ2-6 gives the full variable domain: GAGVSQSPSNKVTEKGKDVELRCDPISGHTALYWYRQSLGQGLEFLIYFQGNSAPDKSGLPSDRFSAERTGGSVSTLTIQRTQQEDSAVYLCASSMEWGRSGANVLTFGAGSRLTVL.